A single sample gave rise to the 19 T cell receptor beta chains below, sequenced in a study of read filtering for tumor transcriptome and immune sequencing. This library used 300 to 450 ng RNA and molecular barcoded adaptors spanning alpha/delta and beta/gamma chains. MiXCR was run by TCRdb on the reads, yielding one entry per CDR3 protein. This sample carries around 130,000 distinct CDR3 sequences, around 14% of them seen once, and the ten largest clones take just under 8.5%. Source material: a population of CD138-negative cells sorted from bone marrow. The receptors derive from a donor older than 35 with multiple myeloma.

In this sample, this clonotype turned up once. This chain links TRBV14 with TRBJ1-1; maybe TRBD1 (5 bases). This CDR3 has 16 amino acids. V was trimmed by 1 base and J by 5 bases, leaving 17 bases between them. Per germline, CDR1 SGHDN and CDR2 FVKESK. The CDR3 loop reads CASSQGEGLRGTEAFF. In nucleotides, the CDR3 is TGTGCCAGCAGCCAAGGGGAGGGACTTCGGGGTACTGAAGCTTTCTTT. Drawing the rest from reference TRBV14 and TRBJ1-1, the complete variable domain is EAGVTQFPSHSVIEKGQTVTLRCDPISGHDNLYWYRRVMGKEIKFLLHFVKESKQDESGMPNNRFLAERTGGTYSTLKVQPAELEDSGVYFCASSQGEGLRGTEAFFGQGTRLTVV.

There are many counts of this clonotype. The CDR3 region is CASNRAPGGGELFF. The CDR3 DNA sequence: TGCGCCAGCAACCGAGCCCCAGGGGGCGGGGAGCTGTTTTTT. The rearrangement joins TRBV5-1 to TRBJ2-2; 7 bases match TRBD1. Trimming cost V 6 bases and J 7 bases; bases outside gene matches: 9. The CDR3 loop spans 14 amino acids. Germline CDR1 and CDR2: SGHRS and YFSETQ.

V gene TRBV6-2 or TRBV6-3 combines with J gene TRBJ2-7, with D hard to call. Germline loops: CDR1 MNHEY, CDR2 SVGEGT. This CDR3 region has 15 residues. V was trimmed by 4 bases and J by 3 bases, leaving 16 bases between them. This chain's CDR3 is CASSCYGGSYYEQYF. CDR3 coding DNA: TGTGCCAGCAGTTGCTATGGCGGAAGCTACTACGAGCAGTACTTC.

Comment on this clonotype: A much larger clone sits a single nucleotide away, making a read error possible. The chain couples TRBV4-1 to TRBJ1-5; a possible D gene is TRBD1 (5 bases). V was cut by 4 bases and J by 1 base, with 11 bases left in between. The CDR3 covers 15 residues. Germline assignment: CDR1 MGHRA and CDR2 YSYEKL. CDR3 in DNA: TGCGCCAGCAGCCCCAGGGATTTCAGCAATCAGCCCCAGCATTTT. It yields the protein CASSPRDFSNQPQHF.

The table lists this clonotype with many counts. V and J are TRBV27 and TRBJ2-3; possible D gene TRBD2, 5 bases. The germline V gene encodes CDR1 MNHEY and CDR2 SMNVEV (reference sequence). V was shortened by 7 bases and J by 4 bases, with 18 bases between the two germline ends. There are 15 residues in the CDR3. The CDR3 coding sequence is TGTGCCAGCAAGGACTCACCCCAAAGCGCAGATACGCAGTATTTT. It is translated as CASKDSPQSADTQYF.

This clonotype was found many times. V gene TRBV2 combines with J gene TRBJ1-1, with a weak D call TRBD1 (5 bases). The CDR3 runs 12 residues. Germline CDR1 reads SNHLY; CDR2 reads FYNNEI. Trimming pared 5 bases from V and 4 bases from J, leaving 8 bases between. CDR3 region: CASSRGGTEAFF. The CDR3 DNA is TGTGCCAGCAGTCGGGGGGGCACTGAAGCTTTCTTT.

This clonotype was seen many times. V and J are TRBV20-1 and TRBJ2-1; the match to TRBD2 covers 7 bases. This CDR3 has 15 residues. The V and J ends lost 4 bases and 4 bases, in that order; junction bases with no gene match: 10. Germline V gives CDR1 DFQATT, CDR2 SNEGSKA (reference sequence). CDR3 protein: CSANYRTSRYNEQFF. CDR3 DNA: TGCAGTGCTAATTACCGGACTAGTAGATACAATGAGCAGTTCTTC.

This clonotype has only a few counts. This may come from a read error, since a much larger clone is one base off. This chain connects TRBV5-1 to TRBJ2-1, with 14 positions matching TRBD2. CDR1 is SGHRS and CDR2 is YFSETQ in the germline V gene. CDR3 length equals 15 residues. The V gene end was trimmed by 7 bases and the J gene end by 5 bases; junction bases not matched to a gene: 5. As DNA, the CDR3 is TGCGCCAGCGGCTGGGGACTAGCGGGGGACAATGAGCAGTTCTTC. Amino acids: CASGWGLAGDNEQFF.

CDR3 region: CASSSPGLALDTQYF. The CDR3 coding sequence is TGTGCCAGCAGTTCCCCGGGACTAGCGTTAGATACGCAGTATTTT. The chain has TRBV6-2 or TRBV6-3 and TRBJ2-3; 10 positions agree with TRBD2. CDR3 length: 15 residues. Germline CDR1 reads MNHEY; CDR2 reads SVGEGT. V lost 4 bases, J lost 5 bases, and 6 bases stayed unmatched.

The table lists this clonotype with many counts. The rearrangement uses TRBV7-8 and TRBJ1-4; TRBD1 aligns across 8 bases. This CDR3 has 15 amino acids. Germline CDR1 reads SGHVS; CDR2 reads FQNEAQ. With 5 bases clipped from V and 2 bases from J, the junction kept 4 bases outside the gene matches. The CDR3 nucleotides are TGTGCCAGCAGCCCAAGGACAGGGACTAATGAAAAACTGTTTTTT. Translation gives CASSPRTGTNEKLFF.

This clonotype has ten or more counts. The CDR3 nucleotides are TGTGCCAGCAGCCCACCACCCCACGTAGGGGAAAAACTGTTTTTT. Translation: CASSPPPHVGEKLFF. The chain combines TRBV6-5 with TRBJ1-4; D is unclear. The CDR3 sequence is 15 residues long. Per germline, CDR1 MNHEY and CDR2 SVGAGI. V lost 6 bases to trimming and J lost 8 bases, with 19 bases between them.

This clonotype was recorded many times. The chain is built from TRBV11-3 and TRBJ2-1; TRBD2 matches 7 bases. Germline V gene data show CDR1 as SGHNT and CDR2 as YENEEA. The CDR3 totals 15 residues. J lost 0 bases, V lost 7 bases, and 6 bases had no gene match. DNA of the CDR3: TGTGCCAGCACTCTAGGGAGGGGCTCCTACAATGAGCAGTTCTTC. Amino acid sequence: CASTLGRGSYNEQFF.

This clonotype has at least ten counts. The CDR3 region is CASSQTGGIDIQYF. CDR3 coding DNA: TGTGCCAGCAGCCAAACAGGGGGTATAGACATTCAGTACTTC. The rearrangement uses TRBV4-2 and TRBJ2-4, with 8 bases that match TRBD1. The CDR3 sequence is 14 residues long. J lost 8 bases, V lost 2 bases, and 5 bases had no gene match. Germline CDR1 and CDR2: LGHNA and YNFKEQ.

This clonotype showed up many times. J is TRBJ2-5 and V is TRBV7-9, with 10 bases matching TRBD2. The CDR3 sequence is 17 residues long. V was clipped by 0 bases and J by 2 bases; unmatched bases: 6. CDR1 and CDR2 (germline): SEHNR, FQNEAQ (reference sequence). DNA of the CDR3: TGTGCCAGCAGCTTAGCGCGCACTAGCGGGAAACAAGAGACCCAGTACTTC. It is translated as CASSLARTSGKQETQYF.

Many counts were recorded for this clonotype. The chain employs TRBV6-2 or TRBV6-3 and TRBJ2-7; D is perhaps TRBD2 (5 bases). Trimming stripped 4 bases from V and 4 bases from J, with 14 bases between. CDR1 MNHEY and CDR2 SVGEGT come from the germline V gene. This CDR3 is 14 amino acids long. The CDR3 loop is CASSSGGFSYEQYF. CDR3 sequence (DNA): TGTGCCAGCAGTTCCGGCGGGTTTTCGTACGAGCAGTACTTC.

This clonotype was seen repeatedly, ten times or more. CDR3 loop: CASSGTGLDTQYF. CDR3 nucleotides: TGTGCCAGCAGCGGGACAGGGTTAGATACGCAGTATTTT. This chain links TRBV5-4 with TRBJ2-3; 9 positions match TRBD1. The CDR3 loop spans 13 amino acids. CDR1 is SGHNT, CDR2 YYREEE, per germline (reference sequence). The V and J ends lost 4 bases and 5 bases, in that order; junction bases with no gene match: 2. The variable domain in full, completed from reference TRBV5-4 and TRBJ2-3, reads ETGVTQSPTHLIKTRGQQVTLRCSSQSGHNTVSWYQQALGQGPQFIFQYYREEENGRGNFPPRFSGLQFPNYSSELNVNALELDDSALYLCASSGTGLDTQYFGPGTRLTVL.

The genes are TRBV15 and TRBJ2-2, with D unresolved. V was shortened by 0 bases and J by 1 base, with 12 bases between the two germline ends. The CDR3 sequence is 17 residues long. The V gene's germline CDR1 is LNHNV and CDR2 YYDKDF (reference sequence). CDR3 in DNA: TGTGCCACCAGCAGAGATAAAGGACGGCTGAACACCGGGGAGCTGTTTTTT. Protein sequence: CATSRDKGRLNTGELFF.

Ten or more counts support this clonotype. The chain recombines TRBV4-3 with TRBJ2-1; 9 positions agree with TRBD2. The V gene end was trimmed by 3 bases and the J gene end by 0 bases; junction bases not matched to a gene: 12. CDR1 is LGHNA and CDR2 is YSLEER in the germline V gene. This CDR3 comprises 19 residues. The CDR3 loop is CASSQDGTLAGSSYNEQFF. CDR3 DNA: TGCGCCAGCAGCCAGGATGGTACCCTAGCGGGGAGCTCCTACAATGAGCAGTTCTTC.

This clonotype was counted at least ten times. For the CDR3, the DNA is TGTGCCAGCACCCTAGGATCTAGCGGGAGGGCAAGCACAGATACGCAGTATTTT. This encodes CASTLGSSGRASTDTQYF. V is TRBV7-9 and J is TRBJ2-3; TRBD2 aligns across 12 bases. The germline V gene has CDR1 SEHNR and CDR2 FQNEAQ (reference sequence). With V trimmed by 7 bases and J by 0 bases, 11 bases remained unmatched. The length of the CDR3 is 18 residues. Full variable domain (rest looked up from reference TRBV7-9 and TRBJ2-3): DTGVSQNPRHKITKRGQNVTFRCDPISEHNRLYWYRQTLGQGPEFLTYFQNEAQLEKSRLLSDRFSAERPKGSFSTLEIQRTEQGDSAMYLCASTLGSSGRASTDTQYFGPGTRLTVL.